This T cell receptor (beta chain) was captured in a study of T cells after yellow fever vaccination. TCRdb passed the 5' RACE reads through MiXCR, listing each CDR3 protein once. The data hold 300,000 or so distinct CDR3 sequences, with 8% to 9.5% observed a single time. This clonotype has just a few counts. Germline lookup yields CDR1 SGHRS and CDR2 YFSETQ. This CDR3 is 15 amino acids long. J was trimmed by 4 bases and V by 6 bases; bases with no gene match: 11. This sequence was found in a man in his late teens or twenties who received the YFV17D yellow fever vaccine. Specimen: PBMCs, collected roughly 45 days after the first yellow fever vaccination. The chain employs TRBV5-1 and TRBJ1-2; 8 bases agree with TRBD1. The CDR3 loop reads CASNPGTGTGYGYTF. DNA of the CDR3: TGCGCCAGCAACCCCGGCACCGGGACAGGCTATGGCTACACCTTC.